Presented here are 5 T cell receptor beta chains from one specimen sequenced in a study of control samples from healthy donors and cancer patients. The table came from immunoSEQ multiplex PCR; TCRdb's copy has only in-frame clones and leaves some out. The sample has more than 95,000 clones, over 90% seen once. Sequencing was carried out using blood. The receptors originated from a man aged 30 to 45 in good health.

The chain has TRBV25-1 and TRBJ1-6; D not certain. Trimming left V 5 bases short and J 7 bases short, with 15 bases between. Germline CDR1 and CDR2: MGHDK and SYGVNS. This CDR3 is 15 amino acids long. CDR3 in amino acids: CASSISGEWNSPLHF. Here the CDR3 DNA reads TGTGCCAGCAGTATCTCCGGAGAGTGGAATTCACCCCTCCACTTT. Combining the CDR3 with reference TRBV25-1 and TRBJ1-6 gives the whole variable domain EADIYQTPRYLVIGTGKKITLECSQTMGHDKMYWYQQDPGMELHLIHYSYGVNSTEKGDLSSESTVSRIRTEHFPLTLESARPSHTSQYLCASSISGEWNSPLHFGNGTRLTVT.

The chain couples TRBV7-6 to TRBJ1-2, with D perhaps matching TRBD1 (5 bases). With 6 bases removed from V and 0 bases from J, the gap between germline ends came to 14 bases. There are 15 residues in the CDR3. In germline, CDR1 is SGHVS, CDR2 FNYEAQ. As DNA, the CDR3 is TGTGCCAGCAGTCCACGGGACGGACCTAACTATGGCTACACCTTC. It encodes CASSPRDGPNYGYTF.

V is TRBV9 and J is TRBJ1-1; D not resolved. CDR1 and CDR2 (germline): SGDLS, YYNGEE. The CDR3 loop spans 11 amino acids. V was trimmed by 4 bases and J by 8 bases, leaving 9 bases between them. The CDR3 region is CASSPRPEAFF. The CDR3 DNA follows: TGTGCCAGCAGCCCCCGCCCCGAAGCTTTCTTT.

V is TRBV6-1 and J is TRBJ2-4, with a weak D call TRBD2 (7 bases). The V gene lost 4 bases and the J gene lost 4 bases, with 17 bases spanning the gap. Per germline, CDR1 MNHNS and CDR2 SASEGT. CDR3 length equals 16 residues. CDR3 sequence reads: CASSGAPRGGKNIQYF. CDR3 bases: TGTGCCAGCAGTGGCGCTCCCAGGGGAGGGAAAAACATTCAGTACTTC.

This chain joins TRBV16 and TRBJ1-2, with D hard to call. V lost 5 bases, J lost 2 bases, and 12 bases lay in between. CDR3 length equals 14 residues. Germline CDR1 reads KGHSY; CDR2 reads FQNENV. The CDR3 DNA is TGTGCCAGCAGCTCCCCCGCCGGGAACTATGGCTACACCTTC. Encoded protein: CASSSPAGNYGYTF. The full variable domain, rest sourced from reference TRBV16 and TRBJ1-2, is GEEVAQTPKHLVRGEGQKAKLYCAPIKGHSYVFWYQQVLKNEFKFLISFQNENVFDETGMPKERFSAKCLPNSPCSLEIQATKLEDSAVYFCASSSPAGNYGYTFGSGTRLTVV.